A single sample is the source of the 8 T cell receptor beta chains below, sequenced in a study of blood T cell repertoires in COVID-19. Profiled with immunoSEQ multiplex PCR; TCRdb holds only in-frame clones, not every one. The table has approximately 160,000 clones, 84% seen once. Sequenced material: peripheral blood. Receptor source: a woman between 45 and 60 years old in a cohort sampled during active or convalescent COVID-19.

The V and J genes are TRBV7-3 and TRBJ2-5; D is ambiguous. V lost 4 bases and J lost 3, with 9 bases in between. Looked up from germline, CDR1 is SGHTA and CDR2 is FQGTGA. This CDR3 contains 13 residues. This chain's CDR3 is CASSSTREETQYF. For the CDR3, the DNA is TGTGCCAGCAGCTCAACTCGAGAAGAGACCCAGTACTTC. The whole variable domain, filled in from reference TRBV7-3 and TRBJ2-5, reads GAGVSQTPSNKVTEKGKYVELRCDPISGHTALYWYRQSLGQGPEFLIYFQGTGAADDSGLPNDRFFAVRPEGSVSTLKIQRTERGDSAVYLCASSSTREETQYFGPGTRLLVL.

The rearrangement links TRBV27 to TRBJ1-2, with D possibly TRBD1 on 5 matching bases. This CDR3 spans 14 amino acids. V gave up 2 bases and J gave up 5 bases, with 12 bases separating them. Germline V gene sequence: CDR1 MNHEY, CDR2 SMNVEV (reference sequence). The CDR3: CASSLNGGGYGYTF. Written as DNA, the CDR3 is TGTGCCAGCAGTTTAAACGGGGGAGGATATGGCTACACCTTC.

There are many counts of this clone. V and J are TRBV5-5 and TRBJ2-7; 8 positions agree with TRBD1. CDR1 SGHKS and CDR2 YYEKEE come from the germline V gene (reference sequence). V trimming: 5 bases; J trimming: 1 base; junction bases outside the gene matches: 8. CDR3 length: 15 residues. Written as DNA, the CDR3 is TGTGCCAGCAGGCTAGGACAGGGCATTTCCTACGAGCAGTACTTC. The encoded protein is CASRLGQGISYEQYF.

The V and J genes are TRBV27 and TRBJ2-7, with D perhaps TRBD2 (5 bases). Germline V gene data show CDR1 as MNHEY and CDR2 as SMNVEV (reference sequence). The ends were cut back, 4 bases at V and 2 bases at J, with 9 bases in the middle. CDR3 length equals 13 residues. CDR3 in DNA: TGTGCCAGCAGTTACGGGATAACCTACGAGCAGTACTTC. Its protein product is CASSYGITYEQYF.

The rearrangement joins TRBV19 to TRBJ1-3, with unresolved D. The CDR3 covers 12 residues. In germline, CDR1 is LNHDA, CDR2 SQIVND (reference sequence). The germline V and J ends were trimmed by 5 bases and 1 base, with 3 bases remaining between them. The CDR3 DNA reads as TGTGCCAGTAGTCGGTCTGGAAACACCATATATTTT. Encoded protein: CASSRSGNTIYF.

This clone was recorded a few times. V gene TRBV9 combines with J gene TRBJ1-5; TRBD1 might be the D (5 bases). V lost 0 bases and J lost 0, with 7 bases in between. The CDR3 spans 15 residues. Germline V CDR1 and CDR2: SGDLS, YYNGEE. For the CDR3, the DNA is TGTGCCAGCAGCGTAGAGGGGAATAGCAATCAGCCCCAGCATTTT. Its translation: CASSVEGNSNQPQHF.

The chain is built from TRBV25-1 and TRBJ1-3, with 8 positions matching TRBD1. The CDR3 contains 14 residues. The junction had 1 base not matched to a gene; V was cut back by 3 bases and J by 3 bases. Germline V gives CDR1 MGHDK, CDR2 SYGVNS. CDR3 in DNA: TGTGCCAGCAGTGATGACAGGGGTGGAAACACCATATATTTT. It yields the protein CASSDDRGGNTIYF.

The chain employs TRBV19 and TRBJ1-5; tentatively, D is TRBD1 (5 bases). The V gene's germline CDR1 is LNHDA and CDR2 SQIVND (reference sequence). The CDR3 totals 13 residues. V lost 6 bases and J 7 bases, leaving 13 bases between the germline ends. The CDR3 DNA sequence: TGTGCCAGTAGCAGGGAAAACTGGCAGCCCCAGCATTTT. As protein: CASSRENWQPQHF. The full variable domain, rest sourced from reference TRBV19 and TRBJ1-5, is DGGITQSPKYLFRKEGQNVTLSCEQNLNHDAMYWYRQDPGQGLRLIYYSQIVNDFQKGDIAEGYSVSREKKESFPLTVTSAQKNPTAFYLCASSRENWQPQHFGDGTRLSIL.